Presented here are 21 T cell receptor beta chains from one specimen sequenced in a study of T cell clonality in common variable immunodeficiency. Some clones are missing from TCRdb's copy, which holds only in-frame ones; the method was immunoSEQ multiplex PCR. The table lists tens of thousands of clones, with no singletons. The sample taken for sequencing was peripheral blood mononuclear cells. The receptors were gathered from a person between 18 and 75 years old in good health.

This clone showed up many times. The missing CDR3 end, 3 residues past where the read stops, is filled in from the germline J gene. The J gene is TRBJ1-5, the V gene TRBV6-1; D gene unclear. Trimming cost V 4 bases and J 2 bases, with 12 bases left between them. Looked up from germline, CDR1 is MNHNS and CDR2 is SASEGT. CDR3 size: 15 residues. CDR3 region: CASSGIDSRNQPQHF. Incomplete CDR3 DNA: TGTGCCAGCAGTGGCATTGATAGTCGCAATCAGCCC.

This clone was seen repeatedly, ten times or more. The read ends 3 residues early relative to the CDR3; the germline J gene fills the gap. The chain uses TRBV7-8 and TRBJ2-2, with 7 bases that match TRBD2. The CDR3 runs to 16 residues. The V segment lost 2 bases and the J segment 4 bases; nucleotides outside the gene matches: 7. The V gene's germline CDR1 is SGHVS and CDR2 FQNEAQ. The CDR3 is CASSLIRTRSTGELFF. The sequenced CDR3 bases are TGTGCCAGCAGCTTAATCAGGACTAGGTCCACCGGGGAG.

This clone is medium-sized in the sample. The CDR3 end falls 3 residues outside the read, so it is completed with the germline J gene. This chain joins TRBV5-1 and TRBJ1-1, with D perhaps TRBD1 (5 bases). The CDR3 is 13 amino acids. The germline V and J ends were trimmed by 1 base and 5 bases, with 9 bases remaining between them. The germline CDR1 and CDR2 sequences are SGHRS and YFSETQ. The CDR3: CASSLTGGTEAFF. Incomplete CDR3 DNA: TGCGCCAGCAGCTTGACGGGGGGGACTGAA.

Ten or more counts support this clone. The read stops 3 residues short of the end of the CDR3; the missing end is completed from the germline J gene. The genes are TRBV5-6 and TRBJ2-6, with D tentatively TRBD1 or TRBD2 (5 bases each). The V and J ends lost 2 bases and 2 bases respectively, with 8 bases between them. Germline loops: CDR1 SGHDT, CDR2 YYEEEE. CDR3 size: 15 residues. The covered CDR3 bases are TGTGCCAGCAGCTTCCGAGGGGCTGGGGCCAACGTC. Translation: CASSFRGAGANV. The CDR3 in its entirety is CASSFRGAGANVLTF.

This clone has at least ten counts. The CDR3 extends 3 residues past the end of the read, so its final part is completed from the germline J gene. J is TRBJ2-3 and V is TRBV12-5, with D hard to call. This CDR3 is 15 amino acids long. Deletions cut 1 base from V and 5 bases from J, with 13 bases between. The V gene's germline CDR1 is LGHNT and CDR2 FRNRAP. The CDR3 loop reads CASGLALGVQDTQYF. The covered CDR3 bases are TGTGCTAGTGGTTTGGCTCTAGGAGTACAAGATACG.

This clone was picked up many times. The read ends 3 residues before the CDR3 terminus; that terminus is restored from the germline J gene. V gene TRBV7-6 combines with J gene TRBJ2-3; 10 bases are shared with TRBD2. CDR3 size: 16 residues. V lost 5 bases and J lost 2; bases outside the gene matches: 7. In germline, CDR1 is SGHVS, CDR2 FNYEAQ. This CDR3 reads CASSLSSGSNTDTQYF. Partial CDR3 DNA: TGTGCCAGCAGCCTATCTAGCGGGAGCAACACAGATACG. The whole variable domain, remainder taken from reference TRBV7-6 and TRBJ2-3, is GAGVSQSPRYKVTKRGQDVALRCDPISGHVSLYWYRQALGQGPEFLTYFNYEAQQDKSGLPNDRFSAERPEGSISTLTIQRTEQRDSAMYRCASSLSSGSNTDTQYFGPGTRLTVL.

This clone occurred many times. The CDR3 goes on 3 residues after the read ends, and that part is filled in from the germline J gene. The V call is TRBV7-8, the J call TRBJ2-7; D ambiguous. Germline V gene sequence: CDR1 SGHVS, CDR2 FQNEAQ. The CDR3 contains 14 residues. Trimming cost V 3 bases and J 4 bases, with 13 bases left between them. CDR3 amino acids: CASSLIDTTYEQYF. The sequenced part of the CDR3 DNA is TGTGCCAGCAGCTTGATCGATACGACATACGAG.

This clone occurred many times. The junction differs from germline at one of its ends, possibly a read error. CDR3 sequence: CASTYPGGGTDTQYF. The CDR3 DNA, read in part, is TGTGCCAGCACTTACCCCGGCGGGGGCACAGATACG. This chain uses TRBV6-2 or TRBV6-3 with TRBJ2-3; a possible D gene is TRBD2 (6 bases). The CDR3 end falls 3 residues outside the read, so it is completed with the germline J gene. The germline V gene encodes CDR1 MNHEY and CDR2 SVGEGT. The CDR3 is made up of 15 amino acids.

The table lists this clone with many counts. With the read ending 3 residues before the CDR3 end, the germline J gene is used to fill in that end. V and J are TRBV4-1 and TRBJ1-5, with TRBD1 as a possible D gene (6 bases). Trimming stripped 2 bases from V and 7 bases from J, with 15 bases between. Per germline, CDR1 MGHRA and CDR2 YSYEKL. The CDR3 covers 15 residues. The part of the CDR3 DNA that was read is TGCGCCAGCAGCCAACCGCTACAGGGAATCCAGCCC. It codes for CASSQPLQGIQP. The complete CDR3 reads CASSQPLQGIQPQHF.

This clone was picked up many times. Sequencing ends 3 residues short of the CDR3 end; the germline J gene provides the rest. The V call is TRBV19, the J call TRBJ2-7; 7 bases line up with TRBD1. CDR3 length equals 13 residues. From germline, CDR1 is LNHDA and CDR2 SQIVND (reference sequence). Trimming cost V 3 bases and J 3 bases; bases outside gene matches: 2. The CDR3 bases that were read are TGTGCCAGTAGTATGGGGACAGACTACGAG. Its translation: CASSMGTDYE. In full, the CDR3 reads CASSMGTDYEQYF.

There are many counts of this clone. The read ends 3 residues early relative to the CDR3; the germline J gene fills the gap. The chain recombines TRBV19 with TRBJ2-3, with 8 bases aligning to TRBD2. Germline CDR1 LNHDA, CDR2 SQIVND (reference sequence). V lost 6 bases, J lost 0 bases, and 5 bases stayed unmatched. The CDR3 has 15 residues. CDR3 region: CASRGAGVSTDTQYF. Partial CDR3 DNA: TGTGCCAGTAGAGGAGCGGGAGTTAGCACAGATACG. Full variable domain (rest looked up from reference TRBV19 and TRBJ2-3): DGGITQSPKYLFRKEGQNVTLSCEQNLNHDAMYWYRQDPGQGLRLIYYSQIVNDFQKGDIAEGYSVSREKKESFPLTVTSAQKNPTAFYLCASRGAGVSTDTQYFGPGTRLTVL.

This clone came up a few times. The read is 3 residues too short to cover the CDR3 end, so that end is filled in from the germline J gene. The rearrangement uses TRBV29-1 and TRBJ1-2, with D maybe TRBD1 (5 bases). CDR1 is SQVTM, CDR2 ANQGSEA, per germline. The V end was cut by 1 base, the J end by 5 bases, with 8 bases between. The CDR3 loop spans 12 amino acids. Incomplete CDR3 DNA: TGCAGCGTTGAAGGGCAGGGTTATGGC. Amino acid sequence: CSVEGQGYG. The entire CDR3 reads CSVEGQGYGYTF.

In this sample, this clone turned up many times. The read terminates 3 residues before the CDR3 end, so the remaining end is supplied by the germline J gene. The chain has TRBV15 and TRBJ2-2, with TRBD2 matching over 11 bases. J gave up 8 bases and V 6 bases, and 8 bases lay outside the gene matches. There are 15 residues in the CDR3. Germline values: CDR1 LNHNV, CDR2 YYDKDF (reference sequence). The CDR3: CATRYSGGAPGELFF. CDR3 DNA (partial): TGTGCCACCAGATATAGCGGGGGGGCCCCGGGGGAG.

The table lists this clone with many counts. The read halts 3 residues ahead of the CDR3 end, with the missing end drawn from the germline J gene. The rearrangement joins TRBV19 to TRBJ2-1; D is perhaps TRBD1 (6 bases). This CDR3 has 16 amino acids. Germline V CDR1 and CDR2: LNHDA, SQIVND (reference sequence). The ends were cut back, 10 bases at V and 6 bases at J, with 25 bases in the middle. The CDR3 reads CATGQPGNPIGNEQFF. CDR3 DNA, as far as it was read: TGTGCCACGGGACAACCGGGAAACCCAATAGGCAATGAG. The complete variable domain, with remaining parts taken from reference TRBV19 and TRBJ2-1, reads DGGITQSPKYLFRKEGQNVTLSCEQNLNHDAMYWYRQDPGQGLRLIYYSQIVNDFQKGDIAEGYSVSREKKESFPLTVTSAQKNPTAFYLCATGQPGNPIGNEQFFGPGTRLTVL.

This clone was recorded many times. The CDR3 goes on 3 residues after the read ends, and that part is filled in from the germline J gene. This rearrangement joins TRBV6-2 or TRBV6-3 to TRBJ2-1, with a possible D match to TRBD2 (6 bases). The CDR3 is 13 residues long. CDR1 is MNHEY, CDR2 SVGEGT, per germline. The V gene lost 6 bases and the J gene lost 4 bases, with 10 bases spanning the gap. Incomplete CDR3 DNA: TGTGCCAGCAGCCCGGGACTTTACAATGAG. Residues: CASSPGLYNE. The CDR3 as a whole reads CASSPGLYNEQFF.

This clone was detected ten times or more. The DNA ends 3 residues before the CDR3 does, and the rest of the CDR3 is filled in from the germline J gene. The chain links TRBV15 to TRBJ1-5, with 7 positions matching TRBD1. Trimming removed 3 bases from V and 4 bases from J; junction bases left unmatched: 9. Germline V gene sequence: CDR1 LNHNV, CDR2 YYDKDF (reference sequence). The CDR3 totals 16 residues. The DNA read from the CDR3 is TGTGCCACCAGCAGTAGGCGGGACAGATTAAATCAGCCC. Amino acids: CATSSRRDRLNQP. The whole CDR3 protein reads CATSSRRDRLNQPQHF. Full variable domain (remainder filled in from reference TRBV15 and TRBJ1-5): DAMVIQNPRYQVTQFGKPVTLSCSQTLNHNVMYWYQQKSSQAPKLLFHYYDKDFNNEADTPDNFQSRRPNTSFCFLDIRSPGLGDTAMYLCATSSRRDRLNQPQHFGDGTRLSIL.

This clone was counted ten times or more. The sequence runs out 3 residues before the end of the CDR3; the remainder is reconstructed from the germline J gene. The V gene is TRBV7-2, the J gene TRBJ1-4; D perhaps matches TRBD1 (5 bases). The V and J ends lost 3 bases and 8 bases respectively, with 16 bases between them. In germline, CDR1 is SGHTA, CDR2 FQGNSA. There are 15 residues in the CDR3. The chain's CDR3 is CASSFQPGVGEKLFF. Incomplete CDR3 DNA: TGTGCCAGCAGCTTCCAGCCGGGGGTAGGGGAAAAA.

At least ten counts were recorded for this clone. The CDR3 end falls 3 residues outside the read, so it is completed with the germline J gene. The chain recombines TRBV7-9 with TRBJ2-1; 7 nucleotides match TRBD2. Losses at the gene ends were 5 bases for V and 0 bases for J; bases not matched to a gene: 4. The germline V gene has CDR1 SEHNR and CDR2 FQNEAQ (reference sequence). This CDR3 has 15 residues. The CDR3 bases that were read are TGTGCCAGCAGCCGGCGGGAGAGCTCCTACAATGAG. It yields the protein CASSRRESSYNE. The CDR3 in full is CASSRRESSYNEQFF.

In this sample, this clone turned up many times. CDR3 protein: CASSGRQLNTEAFF. The part of the CDR3 DNA that was read is TGTGCCAGCAGTGGTCGACAGTTGAACACTGAA. V and J are TRBV6-1 and TRBJ1-1, with D tentatively TRBD1 (5 bases). The observed sequence ends 3 residues before the CDR3 terminus, with the missing tail filled in from the germline J gene. CDR1 MNHNS and CDR2 SASEGT come from the germline V gene. This CDR3 is 14 amino acids long. V was pared by 4 bases and J by 0 bases, with 9 bases between.

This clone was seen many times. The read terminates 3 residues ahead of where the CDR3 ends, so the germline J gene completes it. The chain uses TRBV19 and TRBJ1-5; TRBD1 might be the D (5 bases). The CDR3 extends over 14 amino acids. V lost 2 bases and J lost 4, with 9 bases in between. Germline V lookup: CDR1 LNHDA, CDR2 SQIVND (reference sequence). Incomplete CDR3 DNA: TGTGCCAGTAGTATAAGCAGGGCAAATCAGCCC. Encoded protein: CASSISRANQP. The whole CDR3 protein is CASSISRANQPQHF.

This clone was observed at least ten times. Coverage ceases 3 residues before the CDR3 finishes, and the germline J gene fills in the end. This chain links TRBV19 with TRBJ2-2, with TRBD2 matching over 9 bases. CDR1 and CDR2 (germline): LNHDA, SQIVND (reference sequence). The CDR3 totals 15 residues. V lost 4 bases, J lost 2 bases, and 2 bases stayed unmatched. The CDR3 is CASSRTSENTGELFF. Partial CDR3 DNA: TGTGCCAGTAGTAGGACTAGCGAAAACACCGGGGAG.